The rows below give T cell receptor beta chains drawn from one sample of a study of T-cell reconstitution after alpha-beta-depleted transplantation in children. TCRdb re-called the PCR reads through MiXCR, storing one row per CDR3 protein. This table holds about 640,000 distinct CDR3 sequences, 16% found once. This specimen was PBMCs from the stem cell graft donor, taken from the stem cell graft. The receptors derive from a human donor who donated a stem cell graft to a child with acute myeloid leukemia. Each CDR3 is given without its conserved first and last residue. Fields, in order: V gene, J gene, CDR3 protein.

v_call: TRBV20-1; j_call: TRBJ1-1; cdr3_aa: SARGTWETEAF
v_call: TRBV7-2; j_call: TRBJ2-1; cdr3_aa: ASSLFGTGVPGEQF
v_call: TRBV29-1; j_call: TRBJ2-7; cdr3_aa: SVGTGSYEQY
v_call: TRBV2; j_call: TRBJ2-3; cdr3_aa: ASTRLASTDTQY
v_call: TRBV24-1; j_call: TRBJ1-1; cdr3_aa: ATSDDGQGEAF
v_call: TRBV28; j_call: TRBJ1-4; cdr3_aa: ASSTSSTVTSEKLF
v_call: TRBV2; j_call: TRBJ1-1; cdr3_aa: ASIQGTEAF
v_call: TRBV7-2; j_call: TRBJ1-4; cdr3_aa: ASSSPERKLF
v_call: TRBV15; j_call: TRBJ2-7; cdr3_aa: ATSRTGTGYEQY
v_call: TRBV29-1; j_call: TRBJ2-1; cdr3_aa: SVTSGGGSEQF
v_call: TRBV7-2; j_call: TRBJ2-5; cdr3_aa: ASSLVGGTQY
v_call: TRBV5-1; j_call: TRBJ1-6; cdr3_aa: ASSFGEAYNSPLH
v_call: TRBV20-1; j_call: TRBJ2-3; cdr3_aa: SASRPGDATDTQY
v_call: TRBV20-1; j_call: TRBJ2-3; cdr3_aa: SAIGQGPVTQY
v_call: TRBV20-1; j_call: TRBJ1-1; cdr3_aa: SARAPTDEAF
v_call: TRBV12-3/TRBV12-4; j_call: TRBJ2-3; cdr3_aa: ASRPRDFIGPTSTDTQY
v_call: TRBV20-1; j_call: TRBJ2-3; cdr3_aa: SAAPGFYTDTQY
v_call: TRBV6-5; j_call: TRBJ2-3; cdr3_aa: ASSYAELGGGTDTQY
v_call: TRBV7-2; j_call: TRBJ2-7; cdr3_aa: ASRPGTDSYEQY
v_call: TRBV6-2/TRBV6-3; j_call: TRBJ2-1; cdr3_aa: ASSHGPYNEQF
v_call: TRBV11-1; j_call: TRBJ2-7; cdr3_aa: ASSRIPTDRGRRTYEQY
v_call: TRBV7-9; j_call: TRBJ1-2; cdr3_aa: ASSLVGAENYGYT
v_call: TRBV18; j_call: TRBJ1-5; cdr3_aa: ASSSGQGAYQPQH
v_call: TRBV15; j_call: TRBJ2-5; cdr3_aa: ATTKQGWLTQETQY
v_call: TRBV20-1; j_call: TRBJ2-2; cdr3_aa: SANPPPVPSKDTGELF
v_call: TRBV6-1; j_call: TRBJ2-3; cdr3_aa: ASSATKRGGRDTQY
v_call: TRBV12-3/TRBV12-4; j_call: TRBJ2-3; cdr3_aa: ASSFRVSHSTDTQY
v_call: TRBV21-1; j_call: TRBJ2-3; cdr3_aa: ASSKWQGGTDTQY
v_call: TRBV7-2; j_call: TRBJ2-3; cdr3_aa: ASSFPKGLAGTDTQY
v_call: TRBV7-8; j_call: TRBJ2-6; cdr3_aa: ASSSERIPSGANVLT
v_call: TRBV12-3/TRBV12-4; j_call: TRBJ1-5; cdr3_aa: ASSYDMGWPQH
v_call: TRBV18; j_call: TRBJ2-5; cdr3_aa: ASSPGQGTQETQY
v_call: TRBV7-2; j_call: TRBJ1-1; cdr3_aa: ASSLEGTRTEAF
v_call: TRBV5-1; j_call: TRBJ2-1; cdr3_aa: ASSLELTGFNEQF
v_call: TRBV29-1; j_call: TRBJ2-2; cdr3_aa: SAERSTGELF
v_call: TRBV29-1; j_call: TRBJ1-5; cdr3_aa: SVSDRSNQPQH
v_call: TRBV20-1; j_call: TRBJ1-4; cdr3_aa: AGTATNEKLF
v_call: TRBV12-3/TRBV12-4; j_call: TRBJ2-1; cdr3_aa: ASSMGGPGNEQF
v_call: TRBV10-3; j_call: TRBJ1-1; cdr3_aa: AISGAQDTEAF